This TCR beta chain was recorded in a study of cytomegalovirus exposure and HLA in healthy donors. Separate from the approximately 700-subject first cohort was the roughly 130-subject validation cohort, to which the donors belonged. With respect to this clone: Its antigen is not identified.

Study-wide findings and caveats: Testing in vitro showed a few CMV-associated chains specific for CMV antigens. Published work reported that the classifier diagnosed cytomegalovirus status with high specificity and sensitivity. According to the study, roughly 160 TCR beta chains were cytomegalovirus-associated.

The method was immunoSEQ multiplex PCR; TCRdb's version includes in-frame clones alone and lacks a portion of them. Of some 59,000 clones listed, roughly nine tenths are singletons. Germline CDR1 reads SGHRS; CDR2 reads YFSETQ. This CDR3 spans 14 amino acids. Trimming left V 7 bases short and J 1 base short, with 13 bases between. The chain is built from TRBV5-1 and TRBJ2-3; perhaps TRBD1 as D (6 bases). The source is a woman aged 18 to 35 in good health and CMV-seronegative. Sequenced sample: PBMCs. CDR3 protein: CASCPGQGTDTQYF. In DNA, the CDR3 is TGCGCCAGCTGCCCGGGACAAGGCACAGATACGCAGTATTTT.